This T cell receptor (beta chain) was captured by sequencing in a study of T cell responses to AZD1222 COVID-19 vaccine. Notes on the study in general: The number of AZD1222 recipients seropositive at baseline was only five to seven. White British people made up most donors, females outnumbered males, and clonal diversity was possibly underestimated. Reportedly, nearly half of unique spike TCRs recognized epitopes outside B.1.351/B.1.1.7 mutations.

Sequencing was performed with immunoSEQ multiplex PCR; in TCRdb, only in-frame clones are kept and a portion is missing. The data show fewer than 110,000 clones, with 70% to 90% seen just once and around 5% held by the top ten. Trimming removed 0 bases at V and 6 bases at J, with 16 bases between. There are 15 residues in the CDR3. Germline V gene data show CDR1 as SGHRS and CDR2 as YFSETQ. A word on this clone: Its antigen remains unknown.

The sample was peripheral blood, taken 28 days after the second AZD1222 dose. This sequence originates from an adult who received the AZD1222 COVID-19 vaccine. The gene calls are TRBV5-1 and TRBJ2-7; D unresolved. The CDR3: CASSLADRPRPEQYF. CDR3 DNA: TGCGCCAGCAGCTTGGCCGACCGGCCGCGTCCCGAGCAGTACTTC.